Each of the 13 T cell receptor beta chains below was sequenced from the same sample in a study of T cell responses to AZD1222 COVID-19 vaccine. TCRdb keeps only in-frame clones here, not all; method: immunoSEQ multiplex PCR. Here the sample spans under 150,000 clones, approximately 94% being singletons. Sequences were derived from peripheral blood, sampled on day 0 of AZD1222 vaccination. The receptors were sampled from an adult in good health.

The chain joins TRBV18 to TRBJ2-3; D is ambiguous. This CDR3 spans 13 amino acids. The ends were cut back, 1 base at V and 4 bases at J, with 6 bases in the middle. Germline CDR1 KGHSH, CDR2 LQKENI. The CDR3 sequence: CASSPRGADTQYF. Here the CDR3 DNA reads TGTGCCAGCTCACCACGAGGCGCAGATACGCAGTATTTT.

V usage is TRBV18 and J usage is TRBJ2-1; tentatively, D is TRBD1 (6 bases). Trimming took 3 bases from V and 9 from J, leaving 21 bases between them. The CDR3 is 16 amino acids. The germline CDR1 and CDR2 sequences are KGHSH and LQKENI. CDR3 residues: CASSPPGSPRGGEQFF. As DNA, the CDR3 is TGTGCCAGCTCACCTCCCGGGTCCCCTAGAGGGGGTGAGCAGTTCTTC.

CDR3 sequence reads: CASSVGTGAEAEAFF. CDR3 sequence (DNA): TGTGCCAGCAGCGTAGGGACAGGGGCGGAGGCTGAAGCTTTCTTT. The V gene is TRBV9, the J gene TRBJ1-1; TRBD1 matches 9 bases. The length of the CDR3 is 15 residues. Germline trimming cut 0 bases from V and 6 bases from J; bases unmatched to any gene: 6. The germline gives CDR1 SGDLS, CDR2 YYNGEE.

This chain connects TRBV11-3 to TRBJ2-5; D unclear. The length of the CDR3 is 15 residues. V lost 5 bases to trimming and J lost 0 bases, with 13 bases between them. CDR1 and CDR2 (germline): SGHNT, YENEEA. This chain's CDR3 is CASSLGGGYQETQYF. CDR3 DNA: TGTGCCAGCAGCCTGGGCGGCGGCTACCAAGAGACCCAGTACTTC.

V gene TRBV5-6 combines with J gene TRBJ2-1; the D gene could be TRBD1 or TRBD2 (6 bases each). The CDR3 spans 19 residues. V lost 3 bases to trimming and J lost 0 bases, with 22 bases between them. The germline V gene has CDR1 SGHDT and CDR2 YYEEEE. This CDR3 reads CASSYGKKGGVRSYNEQFF. CDR3 DNA: TGTGCCAGCAGCTACGGCAAGAAGGGGGGCGTGCGCTCCTACAATGAGCAGTTCTTC.

The rearrangement links TRBV12-3 or TRBV12-4 to TRBJ1-5; the D is unclear. Deletions cut 5 bases from V and 3 bases from J, with 8 bases between. This CDR3 is built from 13 residues. The CDR3 here is CASSDSYNQPQHF. In DNA, the CDR3 is TGTGCCAGCAGTGACTCCTACAATCAGCCCCAGCATTTT.

The chain links TRBV2 to TRBJ1-4; D is perhaps TRBD1 (5 bases). V was pared by 4 bases and J by 6 bases, with 18 bases between. The germline V gene encodes CDR1 SNHLY and CDR2 FYNNEI. CDR3 length: 16 amino acids. CDR3 nucleotide sequence: TGTGCCAGCAGTGCTGACACCGGGACTGGGGATGAAAAACTGTTTTTT. This translates into CASSADTGTGDEKLFF. The variable domain in full, with the rest retrieved from reference TRBV2 and TRBJ1-4, is EPEVTQTPSHQVTQMGQEVILRCVPISNHLYFYWYRQILGQKVEFLVSFYNNEISEKSEIFDDQFSVERPDGSNFTLKIRSTKLEDSAMYFCASSADTGTGDEKLFFGSGTQLSVL.

The chain is built from TRBV19 and TRBJ1-5, with no clear D. CDR1 is LNHDA, CDR2 SQIVND, per germline (reference sequence). The CDR3 extends over 14 amino acids. Trimming took 0 bases from V and 1 from J, leaving 4 bases between them. The chain's CDR3 is CASSIDQSNQPQHF. The CDR3 nucleotides are TGTGCCAGTAGTATAGATCAGAGCAATCAGCCCCAGCATTTT.

The rearrangement joins TRBV5-6 to TRBJ1-6; TRBD1 might be the D (5 bases). The germline V and J ends were trimmed by 0 bases and 5 bases, with 12 bases remaining between them. Germline lookup yields CDR1 SGHDT and CDR2 YYEEEE. This CDR3 contains 16 residues. CDR3 loop: CASSLAGDGDNSPLHF. The CDR3 bases are TGTGCCAGCAGCTTGGCGGGGGACGGGGATAATTCACCCCTCCACTTT.

This rearrangement joins TRBV19 to TRBJ2-7, with D possibly being TRBD1 (5 bases). Per the germline V gene, CDR1 is LNHDA and CDR2 is SQIVND (reference sequence). This CDR3 region has 16 residues. V was trimmed by 0 bases and J by 3 bases, leaving 15 bases between them. The DNA for the CDR3 is TGTGCCAGTAGTATAGATGGGGCCGGTAGTATCTACGAGCAGTACTTC. It specifies CASSIDGAGSIYEQYF.

This chain connects TRBV5-6 to TRBJ1-2; D might be TRBD1 (5 bases). Germline values: CDR1 SGHDT, CDR2 YYEEEE. The CDR3 sequence is 13 residues long. The V end was cut by 5 bases, the J end by 8 bases, with 16 bases between. The CDR3: CASSPGRLPGYTF. The CDR3 region has the DNA TGTGCCAGCAGTCCGGGACGGCTGCCCGGCTACACCTTC.

The chain is built from TRBV19 and TRBJ2-1; D is undetermined. CDR1 and CDR2 (germline): LNHDA, SQIVND (reference sequence). The V and J ends lost 3 bases and 4 bases respectively, with 10 bases between them. The length of the CDR3 is 14 residues. The CDR3 reads CASSMADLYNEQFF. DNA of the CDR3: TGTGCCAGTAGTATGGCGGACCTTTACAATGAGCAGTTCTTC.

V usage is TRBV19 and J usage is TRBJ1-4; no reliable D call. The CDR3 length is 15 residues. The ends were cut back, 7 bases at V and 4 bases at J, with 16 bases in the middle. The germline CDR1 and CDR2 sequences are LNHDA and SQIVND (reference sequence). CDR3 coding DNA: TGTGCCAGTACCGAAACCCCCTGGGATAATGAAAAACTGTTTTTT. Translated: CASTETPWDNEKLFF.